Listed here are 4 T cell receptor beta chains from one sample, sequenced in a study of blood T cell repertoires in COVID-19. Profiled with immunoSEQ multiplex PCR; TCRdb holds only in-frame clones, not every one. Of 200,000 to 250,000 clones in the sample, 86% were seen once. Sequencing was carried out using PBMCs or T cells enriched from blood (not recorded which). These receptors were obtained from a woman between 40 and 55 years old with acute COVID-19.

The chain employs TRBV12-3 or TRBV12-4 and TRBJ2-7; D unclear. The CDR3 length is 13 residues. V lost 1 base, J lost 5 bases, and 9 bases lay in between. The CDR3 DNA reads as TGTGCCAGCAGTTTAGGTCCAGGTGACGAGCAGTACGTC. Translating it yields CASSLGPGDEQYV.

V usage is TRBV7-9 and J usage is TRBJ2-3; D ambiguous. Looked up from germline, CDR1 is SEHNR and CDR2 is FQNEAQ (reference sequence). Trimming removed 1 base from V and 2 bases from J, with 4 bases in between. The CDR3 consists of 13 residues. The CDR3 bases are TGTGCCAGCAGCTTAGTCATCACAGATACGCAGTATTTT. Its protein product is CASSLVITDTQYF.

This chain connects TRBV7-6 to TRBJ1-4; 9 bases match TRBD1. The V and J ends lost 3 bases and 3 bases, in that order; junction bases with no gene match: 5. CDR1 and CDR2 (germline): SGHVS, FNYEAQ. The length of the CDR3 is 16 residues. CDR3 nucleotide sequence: TGTGCCAGCAGCTTGGGACAGGGAGGTGCTAATGAAAAACTGTTTTTT. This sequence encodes CASSLGQGGANEKLFF.

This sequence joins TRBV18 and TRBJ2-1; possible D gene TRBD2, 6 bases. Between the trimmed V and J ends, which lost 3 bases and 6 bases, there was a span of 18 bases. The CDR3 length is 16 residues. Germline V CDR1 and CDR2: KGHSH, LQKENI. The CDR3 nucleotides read TGTGCCAGCTCACCCCTAACCGGGGGAGGAGGCAATGAGCAGTTCTTC. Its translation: CASSPLTGGGGNEQFF.